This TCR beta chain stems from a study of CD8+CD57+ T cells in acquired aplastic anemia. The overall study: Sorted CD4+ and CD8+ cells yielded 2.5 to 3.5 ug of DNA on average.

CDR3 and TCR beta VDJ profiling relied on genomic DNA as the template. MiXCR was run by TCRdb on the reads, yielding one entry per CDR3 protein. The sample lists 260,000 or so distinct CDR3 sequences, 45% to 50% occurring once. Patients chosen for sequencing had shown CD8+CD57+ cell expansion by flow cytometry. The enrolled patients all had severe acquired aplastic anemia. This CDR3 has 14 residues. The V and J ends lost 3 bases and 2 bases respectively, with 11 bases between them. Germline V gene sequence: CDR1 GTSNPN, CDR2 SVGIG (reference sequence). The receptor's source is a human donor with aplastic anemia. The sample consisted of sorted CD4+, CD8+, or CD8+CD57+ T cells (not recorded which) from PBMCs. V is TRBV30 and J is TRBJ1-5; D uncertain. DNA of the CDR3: TGTGCCTGGAGCGACGACTGGGGCAATCAGCCCCAGCATTTT. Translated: CAWSDDWGNQPQHF.